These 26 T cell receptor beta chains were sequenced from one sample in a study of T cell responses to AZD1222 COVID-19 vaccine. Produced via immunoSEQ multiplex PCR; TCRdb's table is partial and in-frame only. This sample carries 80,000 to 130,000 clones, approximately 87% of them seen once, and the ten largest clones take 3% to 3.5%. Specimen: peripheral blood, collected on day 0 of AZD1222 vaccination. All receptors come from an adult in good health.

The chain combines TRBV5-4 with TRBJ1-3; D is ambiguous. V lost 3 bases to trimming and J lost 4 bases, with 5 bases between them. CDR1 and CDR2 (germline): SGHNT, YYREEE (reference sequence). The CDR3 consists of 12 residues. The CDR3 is CASSWGGNTIYF. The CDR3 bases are TGTGCCAGCAGCTGGGGAGGAAACACCATATATTTT.

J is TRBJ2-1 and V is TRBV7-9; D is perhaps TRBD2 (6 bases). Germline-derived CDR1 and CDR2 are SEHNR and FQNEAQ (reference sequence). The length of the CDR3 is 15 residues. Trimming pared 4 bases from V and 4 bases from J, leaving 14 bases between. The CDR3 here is CASSSRPRGYNEQFF. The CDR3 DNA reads TGTGCCAGCAGCTCCCGACCTCGGGGGTACAATGAGCAGTTCTTC. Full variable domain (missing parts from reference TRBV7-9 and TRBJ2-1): DTGVSQNPRHKITKRGQNVTFRCDPISEHNRLYWYRQTLGQGPEFLTYFQNEAQLEKSRLLSDRFSAERPKGSFSTLEIQRTEQGDSAMYLCASSSRPRGYNEQFFGPGTRLTVL.

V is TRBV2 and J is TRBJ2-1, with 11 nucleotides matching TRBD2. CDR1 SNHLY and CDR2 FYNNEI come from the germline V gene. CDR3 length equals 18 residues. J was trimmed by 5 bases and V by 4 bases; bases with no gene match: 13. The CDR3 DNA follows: TGTGCCAGCAGTGTAAGAGGTAGCGGGGGGGCCATCAACAATGAGCAGTTCTTC. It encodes CASSVRGSGGAINNEQFF.

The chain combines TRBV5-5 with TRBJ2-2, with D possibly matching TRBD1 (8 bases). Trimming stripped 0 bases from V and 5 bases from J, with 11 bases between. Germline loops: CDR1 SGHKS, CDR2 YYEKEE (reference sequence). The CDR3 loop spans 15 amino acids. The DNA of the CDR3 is TGTGCCAGCAGCTTGGAACAGGGGGGGACCGGGGAGCTGTTTTTT. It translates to CASSLEQGGTGELFF.

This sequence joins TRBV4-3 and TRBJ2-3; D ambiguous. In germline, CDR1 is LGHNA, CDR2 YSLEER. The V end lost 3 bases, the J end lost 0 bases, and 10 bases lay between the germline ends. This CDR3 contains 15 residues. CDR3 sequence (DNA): TGCGCCAGCAGCCACCAGGTGGGGAGCACAGATACGCAGTATTTT. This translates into CASSHQVGSTDTQYF.

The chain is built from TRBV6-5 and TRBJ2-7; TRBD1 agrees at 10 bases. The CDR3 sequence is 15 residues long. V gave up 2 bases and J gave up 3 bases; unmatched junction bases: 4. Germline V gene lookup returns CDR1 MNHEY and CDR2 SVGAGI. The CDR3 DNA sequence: TGTGCCAGCAGTTACGGGACAGGGGCCCTCTACGAGCAGTACTTC. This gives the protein CASSYGTGALYEQYF.

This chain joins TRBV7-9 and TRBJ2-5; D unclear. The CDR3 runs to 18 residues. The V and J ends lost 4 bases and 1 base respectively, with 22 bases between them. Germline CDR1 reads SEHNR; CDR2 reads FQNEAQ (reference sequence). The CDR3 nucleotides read TGTGCCAGCAGCTACCCCACGTCGGGCAGGAGTTCCCAAGAGACCCAGTACTTC. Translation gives CASSYPTSGRSSQETQYF.

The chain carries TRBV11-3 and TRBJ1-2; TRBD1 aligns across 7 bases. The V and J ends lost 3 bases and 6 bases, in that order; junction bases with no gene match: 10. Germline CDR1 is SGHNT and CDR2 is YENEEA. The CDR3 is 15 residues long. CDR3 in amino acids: CASSLSGGSRDGYTF. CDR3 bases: TGTGCCAGCAGCTTGTCAGGGGGATCTAGAGATGGCTACACCTTC.

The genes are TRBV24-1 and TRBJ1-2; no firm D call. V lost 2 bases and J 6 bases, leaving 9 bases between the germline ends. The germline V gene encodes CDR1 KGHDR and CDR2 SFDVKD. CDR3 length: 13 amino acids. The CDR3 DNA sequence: TGTGCCACCAGTGATTCGAGGGAGAATGGCTACACCTTC. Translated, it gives CATSDSRENGYTF.

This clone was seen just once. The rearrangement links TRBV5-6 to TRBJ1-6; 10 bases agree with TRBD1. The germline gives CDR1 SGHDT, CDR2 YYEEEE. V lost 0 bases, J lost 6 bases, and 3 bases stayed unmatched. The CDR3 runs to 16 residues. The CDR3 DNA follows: TGTGCCAGCAGCTTGGCCGGGGACAGGGGTAATTCACCCCTCCACTTT. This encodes CASSLAGDRGNSPLHF.

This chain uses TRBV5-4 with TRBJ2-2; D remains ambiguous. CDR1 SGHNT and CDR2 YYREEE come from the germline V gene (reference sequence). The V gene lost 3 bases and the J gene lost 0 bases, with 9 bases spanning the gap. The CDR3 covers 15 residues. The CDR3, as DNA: TGTGCCAGCAGCTCCGCGGCTGCGAACACCGGGGAGCTGTTTTTT. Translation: CASSSAAANTGELFF.

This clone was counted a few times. CDR3 region: CASSQEGSYEQYF. The CDR3 coding sequence is TGCGCCAGCAGCCAAGAAGGGAGTTACGAGCAGTACTTC. The chain has TRBV4-1 and TRBJ2-7; perhaps TRBD2 as D (5 bases). Per germline, CDR1 MGHRA and CDR2 YSYEKL. The length of the CDR3 is 13 residues. Trimming pared 0 bases from V and 4 bases from J, leaving 7 bases between.

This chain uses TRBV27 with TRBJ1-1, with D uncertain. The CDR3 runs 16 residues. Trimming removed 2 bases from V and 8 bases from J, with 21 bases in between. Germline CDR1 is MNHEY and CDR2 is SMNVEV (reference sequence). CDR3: CASSLRRASGGREAFF. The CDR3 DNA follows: TGTGCCAGCAGTTTAAGAAGGGCAAGTGGTGGGAGAGAAGCTTTCTTT.

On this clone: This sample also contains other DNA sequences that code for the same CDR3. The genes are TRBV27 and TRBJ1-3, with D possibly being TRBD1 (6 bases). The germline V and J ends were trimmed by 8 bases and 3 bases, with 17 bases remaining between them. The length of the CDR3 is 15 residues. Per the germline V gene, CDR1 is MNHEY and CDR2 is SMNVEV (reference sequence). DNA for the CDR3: TGTGCCAGCGGATGGGGGCGGATAGGTGGAAACACCATATATTTT. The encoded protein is CASGWGRIGGNTIYF.

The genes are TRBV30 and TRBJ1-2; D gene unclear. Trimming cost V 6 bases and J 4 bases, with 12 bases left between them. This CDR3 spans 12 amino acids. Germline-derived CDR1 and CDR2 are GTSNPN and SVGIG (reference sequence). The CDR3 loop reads CACRADRYGYTF. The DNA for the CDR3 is TGTGCCTGTCGGGCCGACCGCTATGGCTACACCTTC.

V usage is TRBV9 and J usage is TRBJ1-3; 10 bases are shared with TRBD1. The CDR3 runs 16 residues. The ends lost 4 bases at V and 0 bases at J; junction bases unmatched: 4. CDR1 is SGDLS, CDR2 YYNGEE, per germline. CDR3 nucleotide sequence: TGTGCCAGCAGCACGGGACAGGGGCCCTCTGGAAACACCATATATTTT. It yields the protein CASSTGQGPSGNTIYF.

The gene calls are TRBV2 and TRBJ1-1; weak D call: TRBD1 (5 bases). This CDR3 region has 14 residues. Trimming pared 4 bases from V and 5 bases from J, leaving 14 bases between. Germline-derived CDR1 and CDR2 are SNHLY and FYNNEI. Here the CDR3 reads CASSVHRGVTEAFF. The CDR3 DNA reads TGTGCCAGCAGTGTCCATCGGGGCGTGACTGAAGCTTTCTTT.

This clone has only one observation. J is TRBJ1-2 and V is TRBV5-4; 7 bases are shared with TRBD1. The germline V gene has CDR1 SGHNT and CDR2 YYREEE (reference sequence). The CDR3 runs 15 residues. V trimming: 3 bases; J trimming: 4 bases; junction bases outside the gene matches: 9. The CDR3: CASSSPQGVGYGYTF. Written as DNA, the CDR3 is TGTGCCAGCAGCTCCCCCCAGGGGGTGGGCTATGGCTACACCTTC.

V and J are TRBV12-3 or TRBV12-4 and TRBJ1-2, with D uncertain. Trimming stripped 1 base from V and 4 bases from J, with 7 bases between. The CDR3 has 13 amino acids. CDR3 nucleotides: TGTGCCAGCAGTTTAGGAGTAAGCTATGGCTACACCTTC. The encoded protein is CASSLGVSYGYTF.

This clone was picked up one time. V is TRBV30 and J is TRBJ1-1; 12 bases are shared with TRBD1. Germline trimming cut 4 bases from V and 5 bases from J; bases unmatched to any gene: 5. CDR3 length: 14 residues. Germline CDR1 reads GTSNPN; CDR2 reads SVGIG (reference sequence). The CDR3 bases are TGTGCCTGGATGGGACAGGGGGCTAGAACTGAAGCTTTCTTT. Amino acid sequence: CAWMGQGARTEAFF.

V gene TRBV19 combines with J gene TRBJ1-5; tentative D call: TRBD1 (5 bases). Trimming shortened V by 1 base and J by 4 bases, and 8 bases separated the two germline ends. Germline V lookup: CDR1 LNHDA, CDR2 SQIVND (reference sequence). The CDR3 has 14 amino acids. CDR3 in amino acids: CASSIGQPNQPQHF. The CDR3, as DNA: TGTGCCAGTAGTATAGGACAGCCGAATCAGCCCCAGCATTTT.

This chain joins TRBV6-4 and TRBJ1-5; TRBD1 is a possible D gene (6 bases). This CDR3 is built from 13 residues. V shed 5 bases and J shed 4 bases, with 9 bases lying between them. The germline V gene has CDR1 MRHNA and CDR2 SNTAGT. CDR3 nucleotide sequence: TGTGCCAGCAGTTTAGACAGGAATCAGCCCCAGCATTTT. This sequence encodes CASSLDRNQPQHF.

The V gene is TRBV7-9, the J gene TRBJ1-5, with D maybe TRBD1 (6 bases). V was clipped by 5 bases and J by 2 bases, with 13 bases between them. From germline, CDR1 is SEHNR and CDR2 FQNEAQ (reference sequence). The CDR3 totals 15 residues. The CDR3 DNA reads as TGTGCCAGCAGCGCACAGGGTGCAGGCAATCAGCCCCAGCATTTT. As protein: CASSAQGAGNQPQHF. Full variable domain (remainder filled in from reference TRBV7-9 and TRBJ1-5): DTGVSQNPRHKITKRGQNVTFRCDPISEHNRLYWYRQTLGQGPEFLTYFQNEAQLEKSRLLSDRFSAERPKGSFSTLEIQRTEQGDSAMYLCASSAQGAGNQPQHFGDGTRLSIL.

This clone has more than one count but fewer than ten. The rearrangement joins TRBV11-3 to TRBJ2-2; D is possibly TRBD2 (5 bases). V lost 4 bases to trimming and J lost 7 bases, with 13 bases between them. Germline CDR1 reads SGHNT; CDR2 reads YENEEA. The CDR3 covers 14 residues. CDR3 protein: CASSSRTDFGELFF. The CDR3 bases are TGTGCCAGCAGCTCCCGGACGGACTTCGGGGAGCTGTTTTTT.

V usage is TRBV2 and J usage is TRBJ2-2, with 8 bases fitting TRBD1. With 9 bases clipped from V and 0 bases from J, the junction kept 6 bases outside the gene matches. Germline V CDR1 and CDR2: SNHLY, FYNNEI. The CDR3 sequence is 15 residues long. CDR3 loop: CASRQGASNTGELFF. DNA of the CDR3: TGTGCCAGTCGGCAGGGGGCGTCGAACACCGGGGAGCTGTTTTTT.

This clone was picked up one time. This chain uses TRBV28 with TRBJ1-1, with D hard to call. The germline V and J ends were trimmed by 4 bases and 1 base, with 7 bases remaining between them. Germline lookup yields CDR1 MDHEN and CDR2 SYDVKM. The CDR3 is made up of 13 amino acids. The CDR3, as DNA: TGTGCCAGCAGTTGGAGAGGGAACACTGAAGCTTTCTTT. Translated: CASSWRGNTEAFF.